This T cell receptor (beta chain) was sequenced for a study of cytomegalovirus exposure and HLA in healthy donors. Findings and limits, study-wide: A highly shared variant cluster was judged a likely technical artifact. Several top significant clusters appeared, in a later analysis, to be linked to common viral pathogens.

There are 16 residues in the CDR3. Germline V gene lookup returns CDR1 LGHNA and CDR2 YSLEER. Trimming removed 0 bases from V and 8 bases from J; junction bases left unmatched: 9. A multiplex PCR was run with 60 Vbeta primers and 13 Jbeta primers. Generated by immunoSEQ multiplex PCR, the TCRdb table keeps only in-frame clones and is missing some. Here the sample spans roughly 180,000 clones, approximately 80% being singletons. This clone was seen a single time. Its antigen is still unknown. Source material: PBMCs. The sequence was obtained from a boy between 2 and 10 years old in good health and CMV-seronegative. V usage is TRBV4-3 and J usage is TRBJ2-1; 8 nucleotides line up with TRBD2. The CDR3 here is CASSQDRSGSGYEQFF. The CDR3, as DNA: TGCGCCAGCAGCCAAGATCGGAGCGGGAGCGGCTATGAGCAGTTCTTC.